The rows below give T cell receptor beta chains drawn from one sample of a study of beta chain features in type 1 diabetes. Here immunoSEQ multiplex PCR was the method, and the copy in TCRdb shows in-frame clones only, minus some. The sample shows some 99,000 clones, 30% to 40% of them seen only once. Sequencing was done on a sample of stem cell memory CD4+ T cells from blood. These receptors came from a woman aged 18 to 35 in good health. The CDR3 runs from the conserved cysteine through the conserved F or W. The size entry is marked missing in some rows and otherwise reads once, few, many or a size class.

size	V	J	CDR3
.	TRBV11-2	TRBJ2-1	CASSLRPRPSGSYNEQFF
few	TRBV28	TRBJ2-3	CASSLTSGNTDTQYF
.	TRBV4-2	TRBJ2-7	CASSPSGVEQYF
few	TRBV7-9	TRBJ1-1	CASSLGNYPNTEAFF
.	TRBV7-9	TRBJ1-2	CASSFWTGGSNYGYTF
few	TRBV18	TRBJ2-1	CASSLAAGLFF
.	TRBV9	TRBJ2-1	CASSVELAGYNEQFF
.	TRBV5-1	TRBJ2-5	CASSLIAGITQETQYF
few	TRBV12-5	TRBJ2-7	CASGSWTSGRRATYEQYF
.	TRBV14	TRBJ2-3	CASSQGRIAGGLDTQYF
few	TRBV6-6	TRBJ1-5	CASSRNRGGNQPQHF
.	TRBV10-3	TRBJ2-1	CAISAWQDYNEQFF
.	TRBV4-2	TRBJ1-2	CASSLNRERGYTF
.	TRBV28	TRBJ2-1	CASSLKTSGMSYNEQFF
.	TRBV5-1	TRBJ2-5	CASRRQGGETQYF
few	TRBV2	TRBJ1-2	CASSLGMVGTVLYGYTF
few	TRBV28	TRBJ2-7	CASSFSFRGGSYEQYF
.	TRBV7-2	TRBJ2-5	CASSLTTGHEETQYF
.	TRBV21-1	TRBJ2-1	CASSTISGSFYEQFF
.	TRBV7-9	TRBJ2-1	CASSSLGQGAQWEQFF
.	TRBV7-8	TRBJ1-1	CASSLVTGKHTEAFF
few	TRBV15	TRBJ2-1	CATSAGGRAYNEQFF
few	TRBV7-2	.	CASSPPGLAGGTYEQYF
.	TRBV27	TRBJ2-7	CASRLQGNLHEQYF
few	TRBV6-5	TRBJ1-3	CASSYSRGVSGNTIYF
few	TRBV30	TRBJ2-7	CAWSSGLAGGEQYF
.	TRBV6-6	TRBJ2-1	CASRDGTSGRNNEQFF
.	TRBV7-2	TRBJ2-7	CASSVSGLPSDEQYF
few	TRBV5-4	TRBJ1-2	CASSLDGRPLDGYTF
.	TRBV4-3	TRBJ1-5	CASSQGLNKPQHF
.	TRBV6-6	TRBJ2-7	CASRPGTAASYEQYF
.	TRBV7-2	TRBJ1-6	CASSLVWGRDSPLHF
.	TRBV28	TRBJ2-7	CASSRLPQLYEQYF
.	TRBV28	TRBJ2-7	CASSLLPSGTEQYF
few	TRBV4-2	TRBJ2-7	CASSQVLAGRIHEQYF
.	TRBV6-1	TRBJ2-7	CASSERVIPHYEQYF
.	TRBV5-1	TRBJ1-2	CASSGRPYYGYTF
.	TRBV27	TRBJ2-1	CASSYGSYNEQFF
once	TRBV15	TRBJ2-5	CATSRAAGRFGETQYF
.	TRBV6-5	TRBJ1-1	CASRRRQGAGAFF